This T cell receptor beta chain was identified in a study of early stage breast cancer tumors. TCRdb keeps only in-frame clones here, not all; method: immunoSEQ multiplex PCR. Of around 31,000 clones in the sample, roughly 81% were seen once. V dropped 3 bases and J dropped 3 bases, with 2 bases sitting between them. CDR3 length: 11 amino acids. Germline CDR1 SGHAT, CDR2 FQNNGV. The sample was breast tumor tissue. The clonotype was recovered from a person in their thirties with breast cancer. The rearrangement joins TRBV11-2 to TRBJ2-5; D call uncertain. The CDR3 sequence: CASSFEETQYF. Written as DNA, the CDR3 is TGTGCCAGCAGCTTCGAAGAGACCCAGTACTTC.